The next 2 T cell receptor beta chains were all read from a single sample in a study of shared clonotypes between healthy human individuals. CD8 cells classed as naive were CD45RO-negative and positively selected for CCR7, excluding terminally differentiated effector memory CD45RA+ cells. The protocol was immunoSEQ multiplex PCR, while the TCRdb copy is restricted to in-frame clones and leaves out a portion. Of approximately 2,000,000 clones listed, about 94% were seen once; the top ten hold less than 2%. Sequenced material: naive CD8+ T cells from PBMCs. The receptors come from a man aged 18 to 30 in good health. Some clones in this sample may be carry-over from other donors' samples.

The V gene is TRBV6-4, the J gene TRBJ1-3, with D possibly matching TRBD1 (5 bases). CDR1 is MRHNA and CDR2 is SNTAGT in the germline V gene. The ends were cut back, 2 bases at V and 8 bases at J, with 10 bases in the middle. This CDR3 contains 13 residues. The CDR3 nucleotides read TGTGCCAGCAGTGACAGGCAGGGAGACACCATATATTTT. Its translation is CASSDRQGDTIYF.

As to this clone: This same CDR3 is encoded by further DNA sequences in the sample. This sequence joins TRBV27 and TRBJ2-1; 10 bases map to TRBD2. V was pared by 6 bases and J by 1 base, with 3 bases of the junction left unmatched. The CDR3 totals 15 residues. Germline V gene lookup returns CDR1 MNHEY and CDR2 SMNVEV (reference sequence). CDR3 bases: TGTGCCAGCAGGATAGCGGGAGGTTCCTACAATGAGCAGTTCTTC. The encoded protein is CASRIAGGSYNEQFF.